Listed here are 23 T cell receptor beta chains from one sample, sequenced in a study of T cell responses to AZD1222 COVID-19 vaccine. Only in-frame clones appear in the TCRdb table, and some are missing; sequencing was by immunoSEQ multiplex PCR. The data show 75,000 to 80,000 clones, about nine tenths seen once. Specimen: peripheral blood, collected 28 days after the second AZD1222 dose. The receptors were gathered from an adult who received the AZD1222 COVID-19 vaccine.

The chain recombines TRBV5-6 with TRBJ1-5, with 10 nucleotides matching TRBD1. From germline, CDR1 is SGHDT and CDR2 YYEEEE. Trimming removed 2 bases from V and 4 bases from J; junction bases left unmatched: 6. This CDR3 spans 16 amino acids. This CDR3 is CASSFLDRGKNQPQHF. The CDR3 DNA follows: TGTGCCAGCAGCTTTTTGGACAGGGGGAAGAATCAGCCCCAGCATTTT.

V gene TRBV24-1 combines with J gene TRBJ1-2; no clear D. V was cut by 1 base and J by 8 bases, with 13 bases left in between. The germline V gene has CDR1 KGHDR and CDR2 SFDVKD. This CDR3 spans 14 amino acids. CDR3 DNA sequence: TGTGCCACCAGTGATTTTGGAGCAGCGAAAGGCTACACCTTC. Translated: CATSDFGAAKGYTF.

This clone was recorded only once. The CDR3 loop is CASSQVGGGEKLFF. The CDR3 bases are TGTGCCAGCAGCCAAGTTGGGGGGGGTGAAAAACTGTTTTTT. The chain combines TRBV3-1 (or the pseudogene TRBV3-2) with TRBJ1-4, with D maybe TRBD1 (5 bases). Germline V lookup: CDR1 LGHDT, CDR2 YNNKEL (reference sequence). This CDR3 is 14 amino acids long. V was cut by 1 base and J by 7 bases, with 10 bases left in between.

The chain has TRBV6-5 and TRBJ2-7; D ambiguous. The CDR3 runs to 14 residues. V was shortened by 6 bases and J by 2 bases, with 14 bases between the two germline ends. CDR1 and CDR2 from the germline V gene are MNHEY and SVGAGI. DNA of the CDR3: TGTGCCAGCAGATCAGGACGGAAAGCCTACGAGCAGTACTTC. Its translation: CASRSGRKAYEQYF.

The chain has TRBV5-5 and TRBJ2-7; TRBD1 matches 8 bases. The V and J ends lost 5 bases and 1 base, in that order; junction bases with no gene match: 2. The CDR3 loop spans 13 amino acids. Germline values: CDR1 SGHKS, CDR2 YYEKEE (reference sequence). The DNA of the CDR3 is TGTGCCAGCAGTGGACAGGGATCCTACGAGCAGTACTTC. Amino acid sequence: CASSGQGSYEQYF.

The rearrangement links TRBV11-3 to TRBJ2-1, with D possibly called TRBD1 or TRBD2 (6 bases each). Germline V gene lookup returns CDR1 SGHNT and CDR2 YENEEA. The CDR3 length is 14 residues. V lost 5 bases, J lost 6 bases, and 14 bases lay in between. The CDR3 DNA reads TGTGCCAGCAGCCCCCCGGGGGCCCCCAATGAGCAGTTCTTC. Its translation: CASSPPGAPNEQFF.

The chain couples TRBV4-3 to TRBJ2-1; TRBD2 matches at 10 bases. Trimming took 0 bases from V and 3 from J; bases not matched to a gene: 2. The germline V gene has CDR1 LGHNA and CDR2 YSLEER. The CDR3 has 16 residues. The DNA of the CDR3 is TGCGCCAGCAGCCAAGATTTAGCGGGGGGCTACAATGAGCAGTTCTTC. This sequence encodes CASSQDLAGGYNEQFF.

The chain uses TRBV4-2 and TRBJ1-5; D uncertain. V was trimmed by 4 bases and J by 4 bases, leaving 26 bases between them. Germline V gene sequence: CDR1 LGHNA, CDR2 YNFKEQ. The CDR3 sequence is 19 residues long. CDR3 bases: TGTGCCAGCAGCCCGCACAGCCTAAAGGGCCCCATTTTTAATCAGCCCCAGCATTTT. Protein product: CASSPHSLKGPIFNQPQHF.

V is TRBV18 and J is TRBJ1-5; D ambiguous. Germline V gene sequence: CDR1 KGHSH, CDR2 LQKENI. The CDR3 has 14 residues. Trimming took off 6 bases at V and 0 bases at J, with 9 bases between the two ends. DNA of the CDR3: TGTGCCAGCTCGTTCCAGGATAGCAATCAGCCCCAGCATTTT. Translated: CASSFQDSNQPQHF.

V is TRBV6-2 or TRBV6-3 and J is TRBJ2-4; 12 bases align to TRBD1. Germline values: CDR1 MNHEY, CDR2 SVGEGT. J gave up 7 bases and V 4 bases, and 5 bases lay outside the gene matches. The CDR3 is made up of 15 amino acids. Here the CDR3 reads CASSSRDRGHNIQYF. For the CDR3, the DNA is TGTGCCAGCAGTTCCCGGGACAGGGGGCACAACATTCAGTACTTC.

This sequence joins TRBV19 and TRBJ2-5, with 12 bases matching TRBD2. The CDR3 runs 15 residues. Germline CDR1 LNHDA, CDR2 SQIVND (reference sequence). The V and J ends lost 5 bases and 2 bases, in that order; junction bases with no gene match: 3. CDR3 protein: CASSLLAGGQETQYF. The CDR3 DNA follows: TGTGCCAGTAGTCTTCTAGCGGGGGGGCAAGAGACCCAGTACTTC.

This clone has just a few counts. This sequence joins TRBV5-8 and TRBJ1-6, with a possible D match to TRBD1 (5 bases). Trimming took off 3 bases at V and 2 bases at J, with 15 bases between the two ends. The CDR3 is made up of 17 amino acids. The germline gives CDR1 SGHTS, CDR2 YDEGEE. CDR3 protein: CASSSWGGRTYNSPLHF. The CDR3 DNA reads TGTGCCAGCAGCTCCTGGGGCGGCAGGACCTATAATTCACCCCTCCACTTT.

The V gene is TRBV6-6, the J gene TRBJ1-2; tentatively, D is TRBD1 (6 bases). Germline CDR1 MNHNY, CDR2 SVGAGI (reference sequence). CDR3 length: 13 residues. With 2 bases removed from V and 3 bases from J, the gap between germline ends came to 7 bases. The CDR3 is CASSYRQDYGYTF. CDR3 nucleotide sequence: TGTGCCAGCAGTTACCGACAGGACTATGGCTACACCTTC.

In its sample, this clone was seen a few times. The chain employs TRBV28 and TRBJ1-5, with a possible D match to TRBD1 (6 bases). With 6 bases removed from V and 7 bases from J, the gap between germline ends came to 19 bases. CDR1 and CDR2 (germline): MDHEN, SYDVKM. The CDR3 covers 15 residues. The chain's CDR3 is CASSLSGGGGQPQHF. CDR3 in DNA: TGTGCCAGCAGCTTGAGTGGGGGCGGAGGCCAGCCCCAGCATTTT.

J is TRBJ1-1 and V is TRBV6-5, with 10 bases fitting TRBD1. The CDR3 runs 13 residues. With V trimmed by 6 bases and J by 4 bases, 2 bases remained unmatched. Germline V gives CDR1 MNHEY, CDR2 SVGAGI. This CDR3 is CASRGQGITEAFF. In nucleotides, the CDR3 is TGTGCCAGCAGGGGACAGGGGATCACTGAAGCTTTCTTT.

As concerns this clone: Other DNA variants within this sample encode the same CDR3. This sequence joins TRBV6-5 and TRBJ1-1, with D possibly matching TRBD1 (5 bases). The CDR3 has 15 residues. CDR1 and CDR2 (germline): MNHEY, SVGAGI. V gave up 0 bases and J gave up 3 bases, with 11 bases separating them. CDR3 in amino acids: CASSYSRRGDTEAFF. DNA for the CDR3: TGTGCCAGCAGTTACTCGAGGAGGGGTGACACTGAAGCTTTCTTT.

This chain uses TRBV6-1 with TRBJ2-7, with TRBD2 identical over 12 bases. Germline CDR1 reads MNHNS; CDR2 reads SASEGT. With V trimmed by 5 bases and J by 7 bases, 9 bases remained unmatched. CDR3 length equals 15 residues. The CDR3 is CASSPPSGGAGEQYF. For the CDR3, the DNA is TGTGCCAGCAGTCCCCCTAGCGGGGGGGCGGGGGAGCAGTACTTC.

This chain connects TRBV18 to TRBJ1-3; 7 bases line up with TRBD1. After removal of 3 bases from V and 8 bases from J, the junction contained 10 bases not matched to a gene. The CDR3 runs to 15 residues. Germline lookup yields CDR1 KGHSH and CDR2 LQKENI. The CDR3 bases are TGTGCCAGCTCACCGACTACAGGGGTAGGAGACACCATATATTTT. It translates to CASSPTTGVGDTIYF.

The V and J genes are TRBV4-2 and TRBJ2-7; 8 nucleotides line up with TRBD1. CDR3 length equals 15 residues. CDR1 and CDR2 from the germline V gene are LGHNA and YNFKEQ. Trimming removed 1 base from V and 2 bases from J; junction bases left unmatched: 4. The CDR3 is CASSQGTGSAYEQYF. The CDR3 region has the DNA TGTGCCAGCAGCCAAGGGACAGGGTCGGCCTACGAGCAGTACTTC.

The chain joins TRBV27 to TRBJ1-2; D gene ambiguous. V was pared by 4 bases and J by 0 bases, with 15 bases between. Germline V gene lookup returns CDR1 MNHEY and CDR2 SMNVEV (reference sequence). This CDR3 contains 16 residues. CDR3 sequence: CASSSLPRSSNYGYTF. The DNA of the CDR3 is TGTGCCAGCAGTTCCCTCCCCCGGTCTTCTAACTATGGCTACACCTTC.

CDR3 amino acids: CASSPGTGKETQYF. The CDR3 bases are TGCGCCAGCAGCCCGGGGACAGGGAAAGAGACCCAGTACTTC. This chain uses TRBV5-1 with TRBJ2-5; 9 bases map to TRBD1. Per germline, CDR1 SGHRS and CDR2 YFSETQ. The trim removed 4 bases at V and 3 bases at J, leaving 4 bases unmatched. The CDR3 covers 14 residues.

This clone appeared once. This sequence joins TRBV13 and TRBJ2-7; 10 bases are shared with TRBD2. The germline gives CDR1 PRHDT, CDR2 FYEKMQ (reference sequence). V trimming: 5 bases; J trimming: 0 bases; junction bases outside the gene matches: 10. The CDR3 has 17 amino acids. CDR3 sequence reads: CASSPRGSGGSSYEQYF. CDR3 nucleotide sequence: TGTGCCAGCAGCCCCCGGGGTAGCGGGGGGAGCTCCTACGAGCAGTACTTC.

The V gene is TRBV7-9, the J gene TRBJ2-5, with 8 bases aligning to TRBD1. Germline V gene data show CDR1 as SEHNR and CDR2 as FQNEAQ (reference sequence). The CDR3 runs 15 residues. J was trimmed by 5 bases and V by 5 bases; bases with no gene match: 10. CDR3 region: CASSPIGQGPETQYF. CDR3 bases: TGTGCCAGCAGCCCGATAGGACAGGGCCCGGAGACCCAGTACTTC.